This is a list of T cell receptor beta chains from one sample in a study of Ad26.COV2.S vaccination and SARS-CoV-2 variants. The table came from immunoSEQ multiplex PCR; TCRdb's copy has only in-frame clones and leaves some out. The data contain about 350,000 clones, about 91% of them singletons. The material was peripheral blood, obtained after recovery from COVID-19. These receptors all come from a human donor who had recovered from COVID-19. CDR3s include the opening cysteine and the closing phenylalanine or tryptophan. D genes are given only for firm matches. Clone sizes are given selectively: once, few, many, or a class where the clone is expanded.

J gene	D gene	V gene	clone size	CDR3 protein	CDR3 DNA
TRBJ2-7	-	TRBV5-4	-	CASSLGPNYEQYF	TGTGCCAGCAGCTTGGGCCCCAACTACGAGCAGTACTTC
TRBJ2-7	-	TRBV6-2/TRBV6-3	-	CASSYGRREQYF	TGTGCCAGCAGTTACGGCCGTCGGGAGCAGTACTTC
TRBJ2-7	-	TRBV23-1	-	CASASNGENEQYF	TGCGCCAGCGCATCCAACGGGGAAAACGAGCAGTACTTC
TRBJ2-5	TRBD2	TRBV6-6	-	CASSRNSGGAAGTQYF	TGTGCCAGCAGTCGGAATAGCGGGGGGGCTGCAGGGACCCAGTACTTC
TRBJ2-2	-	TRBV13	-	CASSPGGAPTNTGELFF	TGTGCCAGCAGCCCCGGCGGGGCCCCGACGAACACCGGGGAGCTGTTTTTT
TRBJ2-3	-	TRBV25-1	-	CASSDRLVTGTDTQYF	TGTGCCAGCAGTGACCGACTAGTTACCGGCACAGATACGCAGTATTTT
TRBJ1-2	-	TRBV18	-	CASSPRSGVGYGYTF	TGTGCCAGCTCACCAAGGTCAGGGGTTGGCTATGGCTACACCTTC
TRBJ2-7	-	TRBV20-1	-	CSARYHEQYF	TGCAGTGCTAGGTACCACGAGCAGTACTTC
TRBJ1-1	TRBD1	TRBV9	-	CASSAGQGGAEAFF	TGTGCCAGCAGCGCAGGACAGGGGGGCGCTGAAGCTTTCTTT
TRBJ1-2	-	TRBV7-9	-	CASSLLGNFYGYTF	TGTGCCAGCAGCTTACTTGGGAACTTCTATGGCTACACCTTC
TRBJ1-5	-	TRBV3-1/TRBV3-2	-	CASSQDWSNQPQHF	TGTGCCAGCAGCCAAGACTGGAGCAATCAGCCCCAGCATTTT
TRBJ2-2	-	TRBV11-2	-	CASSSAAFTGELFF	TGTGCCAGCAGCTCCGCTGCATTCACCGGGGAGCTGTTTTTT
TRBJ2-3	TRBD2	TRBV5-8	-	CASSLGLAGGTTDTQYF	TGTGCCAGCAGCTTAGGACTAGCGGGGGGCACCACAGATACGCAGTATTTT
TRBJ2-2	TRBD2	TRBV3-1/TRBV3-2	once	CASSQVRTRAGELFF	TGTGCCAGCAGCCAAGTCAGGACTAGGGCCGGGGAGCTGTTTTTT
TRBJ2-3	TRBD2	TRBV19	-	CASSTPSGGALWTDTQYF	TGTGCCAGTAGTACCCCTAGCGGGGGGGCTTTGTGGACAGATACGCAGTATTTT
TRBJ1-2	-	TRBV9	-	CASSDPGSYGYTF	TGTGCCAGCAGCGACCCTGGAAGCTATGGCTACACCTTC
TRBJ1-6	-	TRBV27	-	CASSLQISSPLHF	TGTGCCAGCAGTCTACAAATTAGTTCACCCCTCCACTTT
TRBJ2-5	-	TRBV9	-	CASSGGPSQETQYF	TGTGCCAGCAGCGGGGGACCATCCCAAGAGACCCAGTACTTC
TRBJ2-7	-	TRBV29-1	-	CSVLGGGRSDEQYF	TGCAGCGTTCTAGGAGGGGGCCGTTCGGATGAGCAGTACTTC
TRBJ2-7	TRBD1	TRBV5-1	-	CASSPEGQGIRRQYF	TGCGCCAGCAGCCCGGAGGGACAGGGAATCAGGCGGCAGTACTTC
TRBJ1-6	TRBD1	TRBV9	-	CASSGRTGGLNSPLHF	TGTGCCAGCAGCGGTCGGACAGGGGGACTGAATTCACCCCTCCACTTT
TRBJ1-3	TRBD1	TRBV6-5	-	CASSRQGSGNTIYF	TGTGCCAGCAGTCGACAGGGGTCCGGAAACACCATATATTTT
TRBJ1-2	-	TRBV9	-	CASSPGVGYTF	TGTGCCAGCAGCCCTGGGGTCGGCTACACCTTC
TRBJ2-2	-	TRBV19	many	CASCKGPSFIGELFF	TGTGCCAGTTGTAAGGGGCCCAGTTTTATCGGGGAGCTGTTTTTT
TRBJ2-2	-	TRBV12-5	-	CASVIGGGPPTGELFF	TGTGCTAGTGTCATAGGGGGGGGCCCACCCACCGGGGAGCTGTTTTTT
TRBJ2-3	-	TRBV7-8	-	CASSLALARSGTQYF	TGTGCCAGCAGCTTAGCGTTGGCCCGGTCGGGTACGCAGTATTTT
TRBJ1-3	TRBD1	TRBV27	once	CASSDTGGSGNTIYF	TGTGCCAGCAGTGACACAGGGGGCTCTGGAAACACCATATATTTT
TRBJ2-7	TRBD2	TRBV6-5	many	CASSYLRLAGGYEQYF	TGTGCCAGCAGTTACCTCCGACTAGCGGGGGGTTACGAGCAGTACTTC
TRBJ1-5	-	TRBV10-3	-	CAISEFTSDQPQHF	TGTGCCATCAGTGAATTTACATCCGATCAGCCCCAGCATTTT
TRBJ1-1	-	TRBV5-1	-	CASSFRDTEAFF	TGCGCCAGCAGCTTCAGGGATACTGAAGCTTTCTTT
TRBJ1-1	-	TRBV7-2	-	CASSPGRSGNTEAFF	TGTGCCAGCAGCCCAGGCCGGAGTGGGAACACTGAAGCTTTCTTT
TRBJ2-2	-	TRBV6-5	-	CASSSTVKGTGELFF	TGTGCCAGCAGTTCTACTGTCAAGGGCACCGGGGAGCTGTTTTTT
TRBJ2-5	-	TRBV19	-	CASSIGSGNQETQYF	TGTGCCAGTAGTATTGGGTCGGGGAACCAAGAGACCCAGTACTTC
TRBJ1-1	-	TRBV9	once	CASSSFRDKSNTEAFF	TGTGCCAGCAGCTCCTTCCGGGACAAAAGTAACACTGAAGCTTTCTTT
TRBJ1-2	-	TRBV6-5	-	CASRASGDYGYTF	TGTGCCAGCAGGGCCTCGGGGGACTATGGCTACACCTTC
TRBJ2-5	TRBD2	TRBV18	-	CASSPGLGAADTQYF	TGTGCCAGCTCACCCGGACTAGGGGCGGCGGACACCCAGTACTTC
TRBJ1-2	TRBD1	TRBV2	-	CASTWDSAMLGYTF	TGTGCCAGCACTTGGGACAGCGCAATGCTAGGCTACACCTTC
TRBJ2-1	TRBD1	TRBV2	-	CASSRQGAFDEQFF	TGTGCCAGCAGTAGGCAGGGGGCGTTCGATGAGCAGTTCTTC
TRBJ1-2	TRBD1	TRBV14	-	CASSNAGTGIYGYTF	TGTGCCAGCAGCAACGCCGGGACAGGGATTTATGGCTACACCTTC
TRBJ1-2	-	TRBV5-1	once	CASSLEAGGKNYGYTF	TGCGCCAGCAGCTTGGAGGCCGGGGGCAAAAACTATGGCTACACCTTC
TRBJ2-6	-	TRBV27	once	CASSFWTPSSGANVLTF	TGTGCCAGCAGTTTTTGGACACCGAGCTCTGGGGCCAACGTCCTGACTTTC
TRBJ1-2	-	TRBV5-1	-	CASSTGSHNYGYTF	TGCGCCAGCAGCACAGGGAGTCACAACTATGGCTACACCTTC